One and the same sample provided the 11 T cell receptor beta chains below, sequenced in a study of T-cell reconstitution after alpha-beta-depleted transplantation in children (dated by TCRdb to between 2015 and 2016). Receptor amplification or capture employed PCR. The sequencing machine was an Illumina HiSeq 2500. TCR libraries were prepared with molecular barcoding, using unique molecular identifiers to normalize TCRbeta repertoire quantification. The public sequencing data were trimmed at Q25 with fastp and processed into clonotypes with MiXCR by TCRdb, which kept only in-frame beta chains. CDR3 protein sequences are deduplicated, and each keeps its most common genes and DNA. This sample has about 690,000 distinct CDR3 sequences in its table, and around a sixth of those were observed once. 1.1% of the sample is taken by the ten largest. Sequencing was performed on PBMCs from the stem cell graft donor, taken from the stem cell graft. These receptor sequences come from a human donor who donated a stem cell graft to a child with acute myeloid leukemia.

This clonotype has a handful of counts. CDR3 sequence: CASSPVTNQEITDTQYF. CDR3 nucleotide sequence: TGTGCCAGCTCACCCGTGACCAATCAGGAGATTACAGATACGCAGTATTTT. The chain joins TRBV18 to TRBJ2-3; D is undetermined. The CDR3 is 17 residues long. CDR1 is KGHSH, CDR2 LQKENI, per germline. V lost 3 bases, J lost 3 bases, and 19 bases lay in between.

This clonotype appeared many times. The chain is built from TRBV15 and TRBJ2-2; a possible D gene is TRBD1 (6 bases). Trimming cost V 8 bases and J 1 base, with 11 bases left between them. Germline-derived CDR1 and CDR2 are LNHNV and YYDKDF (reference sequence). The CDR3 has 14 amino acids. CDR3 sequence (DNA): TGTGCCACCGTAGGACAGCTGAACACCGGGGAGCTGTTTTTT. This sequence encodes CATVGQLNTGELFF.

At least ten counts were recorded for this clonotype. CDR3 coding DNA: TGCAGTGCTAGAGGGAAGGGACAGTCGACCGAAGCTTTCTTT. Protein sequence: CSARGKGQSTEAFF. The V gene is TRBV20-1, the J gene TRBJ1-1, with 7 bases identical to TRBD1. CDR3 size: 14 residues. The trim removed 1 base at V and 8 bases at J, leaving 10 bases unmatched. The V gene's germline CDR1 is DFQATT and CDR2 SNEGSKA (reference sequence).

This clonotype was detected only a few times. The V gene is TRBV4-3, the J gene TRBJ1-2; D gene unclear. The CDR3 has 15 residues. CDR1 and CDR2 from the germline V gene are LGHNA and YSLEER. The ends were cut back, 0 bases at V and 4 bases at J, with 12 bases in the middle. CDR3: CASSQDLGMSYGYTF. In nucleotides, the CDR3 is TGCGCCAGCAGCCAAGATCTAGGAATGAGCTATGGCTACACCTTC.

This clonotype showed up just a few times. This chain connects TRBV20-1 to TRBJ2-1; a weak D match, TRBD2 (5 bases). CDR3 length: 15 residues. Germline-derived CDR1 and CDR2 are DFQATT and SNEGSKA (reference sequence). V was clipped by 0 bases and J by 2 bases, with 11 bases between them. CDR3 in DNA: TGCAGTGCTAGAGATCCTAGCTCGCCCTACAATGAGCAGTTCTTC. This codes for CSARDPSSPYNEQFF.

This clonotype turned up a few times. The chain is built from TRBV7-7 and TRBJ2-6; no clear D gene. In germline, CDR1 is SSHAT, CDR2 FNYEAQ (reference sequence). Trimming left V 6 bases short and J 0 bases short, with 9 bases between. The length of the CDR3 is 15 residues. This CDR3 reads CASRPMLSGANVLTF. In nucleotides, the CDR3 is TGTGCCAGCAGACCTATGCTCTCTGGGGCCAACGTCCTGACTTTC.

Only a few counts were recorded for this clonotype. The rearrangement links TRBV12-3 or TRBV12-4 to TRBJ1-5; 9 nucleotides align to TRBD1. This CDR3 comprises 16 residues. The V and J ends lost 6 bases and 4 bases, in that order; junction bases with no gene match: 10. This chain's CDR3 is CASSQDRGSRNQPQHF. The CDR3 bases are TGTGCCAGCAGCCAGGACAGGGGAAGTAGGAATCAGCCCCAGCATTTT.

V and J are TRBV5-5 and TRBJ2-2; 8 positions agree with TRBD1. The CDR3 covers 13 residues. Germline values: CDR1 SGHKS, CDR2 YYEKEE (reference sequence). The junction had 5 bases not matched to a gene; V was cut back by 9 bases and J by 4 bases. In DNA form, the CDR3 reads TGTGCCACGACAGGGGTCGGCACCGGGGAGCTGTTTTTT. Amino acids: CATTGVGTGELFF.

This clonotype was counted many times. The V call is TRBV29-1, the J call TRBJ2-5; 8 bases are shared with TRBD2. Germline V CDR1 and CDR2: SQVTM, ANQGSEA. The V and J ends lost 4 bases and 4 bases, in that order; junction bases with no gene match: 2. The CDR3 has 12 residues. The CDR3 spells CSVGGGTETQYF. The CDR3 bases are TGCAGCGTTGGCGGGGGGACAGAGACCCAGTACTTC.

This clonotype has at least ten counts. The CDR3 reads CSVEERYGYTF. CDR3 sequence (DNA): TGCAGCGTTGAAGAGCGCTATGGCTACACCTTC. The V gene is TRBV29-1, the J gene TRBJ1-2, with D uncertain. This CDR3 is built from 11 residues. From germline, CDR1 is SQVTM and CDR2 ANQGSEA. The V and J ends lost 0 bases and 4 bases respectively, with 3 bases between them.

This sequence joins TRBV20-1 and TRBJ1-6, with a tentative D call TRBD1 (6 bases). Looked up from germline, CDR1 is DFQATT and CDR2 is SNEGSKA (reference sequence). The CDR3 contains 13 residues. Trimming removed 3 bases from V and 7 bases from J, with 10 bases in between. CDR3 coding DNA: TGCAGTGCTAGGGACAGCACCAATTCACCCCTCCACTTT. It is translated as CSARDSTNSPLHF.